The 30 T cell receptor beta chains below come from one sample, sequenced in a study of blood T cell repertoires in COVID-19. Assay: immunoSEQ multiplex PCR; the TCRdb copy retains only in-frame clones and omits some. The sample has fewer than 200,000 clones, about four fifths seen once. Sequencing used peripheral blood. The receptors here all came from a woman aged 40 to 50 with COVID-19, enrolled during active disease.

This clone showed up just a few times. The V gene is TRBV18, the J gene TRBJ2-7, with 7 bases aligning to TRBD2. Per the germline V gene, CDR1 is KGHSH and CDR2 is LQKENI. The trim removed 2 bases at V and 2 bases at J, leaving 3 bases unmatched. The CDR3 spans 14 residues. The CDR3 reads CASSPGAGAYEQYV. The CDR3 region has the DNA TGTGCCAGCTCACCAGGTGCGGGAGCCTACGAGCAGTACGTC.

This sequence joins TRBV3-1 (or the pseudogene TRBV3-2) and TRBJ2-1; the match to TRBD2 covers 15 bases. Germline V CDR1 and CDR2: LGHDT, YNNKEL (reference sequence). CDR3 length equals 18 residues. The V and J ends lost 4 bases and 2 bases, in that order; junction bases with no gene match: 6. CDR3 amino acids: CASSPSGLAGGPYNEQFF. CDR3 nucleotides: TGTGCCAGCAGCCCATCGGGACTAGCGGGAGGTCCCTACAATGAGCAGTTCTTC.

The V gene is TRBV7-9, the J gene TRBJ1-6; possibly TRBD1 for D (6 bases). The V and J ends lost 5 bases and 5 bases respectively, with 7 bases between them. The CDR3 is 13 residues long. Germline V gene lookup returns CDR1 SEHNR and CDR2 FQNEAQ (reference sequence). This chain's CDR3 is CASSRQDNSPLHF. In DNA, the CDR3 is TGTGCCAGCAGCCGACAGGATAATTCACCCCTCCACTTT.

The chain joins TRBV5-6 to TRBJ1-1, with D hard to call. Germline assignment: CDR1 SGHDT and CDR2 YYEEEE. The CDR3 contains 14 residues. The V gene lost 4 bases and the J gene lost 1 base, with 11 bases spanning the gap. This CDR3 is CASSPTARNTEAFF. The CDR3 DNA sequence: TGTGCCAGCAGCCCAACCGCGCGGAACACTGAAGCTTTCTTT.

This CDR3 reads CASRKQMNTEAFF. Written as DNA, the CDR3 is TGTGCCAGCAGAAAGCAAATGAACACTGAAGCTTTCTTT. The J gene is TRBJ1-1, the V gene TRBV7-2, with D hard to call. V shed 6 bases and J shed 0 bases, with 8 bases lying between them. This CDR3 is 13 amino acids long. Germline loops: CDR1 SGHTA, CDR2 FQGNSA. The entire variable domain, with the rest obtained from reference TRBV7-2 and TRBJ1-1, is as follows: GAGVSQSPSNKVTEKGKDVELRCDPISGHTALYWYRQSLGQGLEFLIYFQGNSAPDKSGLPSDRFSAERTGGSVSTLTIQRTQQEDSAVYLCASRKQMNTEAFFGQGTRLTVV.

The V call is TRBV18, the J call TRBJ1-1; D perhaps matches TRBD1 (6 bases). Trimming shortened V by 5 bases and J by 8 bases, and 12 bases separated the two germline ends. This CDR3 comprises 12 residues. Germline values: CDR1 KGHSH, CDR2 LQKENI. The chain's CDR3 is CASSAHRDEAFF. The CDR3 DNA sequence: TGTGCCAGCTCAGCTCACAGGGACGAAGCTTTCTTT.

A few counts support this clone. The chain carries TRBV4-1 and TRBJ2-7, with D possibly matching TRBD1 (6 bases). V lost 0 bases, J lost 1 base, and 13 bases lay in between. The CDR3 contains 16 residues. Germline lookup yields CDR1 MGHRA and CDR2 YSYEKL. The CDR3 is CASSQDPVDRSYEQYV. In nucleotides, the CDR3 is TGCGCCAGCAGCCAAGACCCAGTAGACAGGTCCTACGAGCAGTACGTC.

The chain joins TRBV12-3 or TRBV12-4 to TRBJ2-7, with a tentative D call TRBD2 (6 bases). The V end lost 3 bases, the J end lost 12 bases, and 15 bases lay between the germline ends. This CDR3 comprises 12 residues. CDR3 nucleotides: TGTGCCAGCAGTTTTGTGGCGGGGCACCTGTACTTC. It yields the protein CASSFVAGHLYF.

This chain connects TRBV10-3 to TRBJ1-5; the D gene is possibly TRBD1 (5 bases). This CDR3 region has 13 residues. Per germline, CDR1 ENHRY and CDR2 SYGVKD. V shed 7 bases and J shed 5 bases, with 12 bases lying between them. The CDR3 DNA follows: TGTGCCATCACGGGGGAGCCGTATCAGCCCCAGCATTTT. This sequence encodes CAITGEPYQPQHF.

J is TRBJ2-3 and V is TRBV19, with D perhaps matching TRBD2 (5 bases). The V gene's germline CDR1 is LNHDA and CDR2 SQIVND (reference sequence). The CDR3 extends over 16 amino acids. V gave up 2 bases and J gave up 1 base, with 13 bases separating them. The CDR3 loop reads CASSISTPGGTDTQYF. In DNA form, the CDR3 reads TGTGCCAGTAGTATATCGACCCCCGGGGGCACAGATACGCAGTATTTT.

The chain recombines TRBV28 with TRBJ1-6; D unresolved. Trimming shortened V by 7 bases and J by 3 bases, and 13 bases separated the two germline ends. Germline values: CDR1 MDHEN, CDR2 SYDVKM. CDR3 length: 15 amino acids. CDR3 DNA: TGTGCCAGCATCCCAGGTCCCAACTATAATTCACCCCTCCACTTT. Translating gives CASIPGPNYNSPLHF. Full variable domain (missing parts from reference TRBV28 and TRBJ1-6): DVKVTQSSRYLVKRTGEKVFLECVQDMDHENMFWYRQDPGLGLRLIYFSYDVKMKEKGDIPEGYSVSREKKERFSLILESASTNQTSMYLCASIPGPNYNSPLHFGNGTRLTVT.

The chain links TRBV4-2 to TRBJ1-4; 7 bases are a match to TRBD1. There are 15 residues in the CDR3. After removal of 5 bases from V and 4 bases from J, the junction contained 7 bases not matched to a gene. CDR1 and CDR2 (germline): LGHNA, YNFKEQ. The CDR3 DNA reads TGTGCCAGCAGCGGAGACGGGACAGATAATGAAAAACTGTTTTTT. This sequence encodes CASSGDGTDNEKLFF.

This clone has only a few counts. The rearrangement uses TRBV10-3 and TRBJ2-3; 8 bases agree with TRBD2. Per the germline V gene, CDR1 is ENHRY and CDR2 is SYGVKD. Unmatched junction bases numbered 8, after V lost 4 bases and J lost 8 bases. CDR3 length equals 14 residues. CDR3 sequence reads: CAISGPGTRGTQYF. In DNA, the CDR3 is TGTGCCATCAGTGGCCCGGGGACTAGAGGTACGCAGTATTTT.

The V call is TRBV4-1, the J call TRBJ2-7; a weak D match, TRBD2 (7 bases). Germline V gives CDR1 MGHRA, CDR2 YSYEKL. V dropped 3 bases and J dropped 4 bases, with 16 bases sitting between them. The CDR3 spans 15 residues. CDR3 DNA: TGCGCCAGCAGCCAGCAGGCGGGGGCGTGGTACGAGCAGTACTTC. Its translation: CASSQQAGAWYEQYF.

This chain uses TRBV4-1 with TRBJ2-1, with D possibly being TRBD2 (6 bases). The CDR3 is 15 residues long. Trimming took off 0 bases at V and 9 bases at J, with 15 bases between the two ends. The germline CDR1 and CDR2 sequences are MGHRA and YSYEKL. The DNA for the CDR3 is TGCGCCAGCAGCCAAGATATACGACTAGTTCCTGAGCAGTTCTTC. This gives the protein CASSQDIRLVPEQFF.

The rearrangement uses TRBV18 and TRBJ2-2; D might be TRBD1 (6 bases). The germline V and J ends were trimmed by 3 bases and 4 bases, with 12 bases remaining between them. The CDR3 is 15 residues long. Germline values: CDR1 KGHSH, CDR2 LQKENI. CDR3 DNA: TGTGCCAGCTCACCCCAGACAGGCGTCACCGGGGAGCTGTTTTTT. This codes for CASSPQTGVTGELFF.

This chain connects TRBV6-5 to TRBJ1-2; 8 positions match TRBD1. There are 14 residues in the CDR3. J was trimmed by 4 bases and V by 7 bases; bases with no gene match: 8. Per germline, CDR1 MNHEY and CDR2 SVGAGI. The CDR3 DNA sequence: TGTGCCAGCAATCTAGACAGGGGAGGCTATGGCTACACCTTC. The encoded protein is CASNLDRGGYGYTF.

This chain joins TRBV5-1 and TRBJ1-1; D perhaps matches TRBD1 (6 bases). The V gene lost 0 bases and the J gene lost 1 base, with 10 bases spanning the gap. The V gene's germline CDR1 is SGHRS and CDR2 YFSETQ. This CDR3 is 15 amino acids long. The CDR3 region is CASSLDGQPNTEAFF. The CDR3 DNA is TGCGCCAGCAGCTTGGATGGACAGCCGAACACTGAAGCTTTCTTT.

This clone was detected once. The chain employs TRBV29-1 and TRBJ2-1, with D hard to call. Germline values: CDR1 SQVTM, CDR2 ANQGSEA. The germline V and J ends were trimmed by 8 bases and 4 bases, with 12 bases remaining between them. The CDR3 sequence is 12 residues long. The CDR3 nucleotides are TGCAGCATAGCCTTACCTTACAATGAGCAGTTCTTC. Its translation is CSIALPYNEQFF.

The V call is TRBV9, the J call TRBJ2-3; D gene unclear. The CDR3 contains 16 residues. CDR1 is SGDLS and CDR2 is YYNGEE in the germline V gene. The V gene lost 0 bases and the J gene lost 0 bases, with 11 bases spanning the gap. The CDR3 region has the DNA TGTGCCAGCAGCGTAGATCGACTGGCTAGCACAGATACGCAGTATTTT. Translating it yields CASSVDRLASTDTQYF.

This chain joins TRBV7-2 and TRBJ1-1; D gene ambiguous. The CDR3 runs to 15 residues. Trimming cost V 1 base and J 2 bases, with 11 bases left between them. Germline loops: CDR1 SGHTA, CDR2 FQGNSA. In DNA, the CDR3 is TGTGCCAGCAGCTTAGGGGCCCAGCCCAACACTGAAGCTTTCTTT. The encoded protein is CASSLGAQPNTEAFF.

The gene calls are TRBV15 and TRBJ2-3; D is possibly TRBD1 (5 bases). The germline CDR1 and CDR2 sequences are LNHNV and YYDKDF (reference sequence). This CDR3 is built from 14 residues. The V end was cut by 0 bases, the J end by 3 bases, with 7 bases between. DNA for the CDR3: TGTGCCACCAGCAGAGACGACAGTACAGATACGCAGTATTTT. Its translation is CATSRDDSTDTQYF.

A single count supports this clone. This chain joins TRBV3-1 (or the pseudogene TRBV3-2) and TRBJ2-1; D unclear. CDR1 is LGHDT and CDR2 is YNNKEL in the germline V gene (reference sequence). The CDR3 sequence is 13 residues long. V was shortened by 0 bases and J by 7 bases, with 7 bases between the two germline ends. Written as DNA, the CDR3 is TGTGCCAGCAGCCAAGATCCCGGGAATGAGCAGTTCTTC. This encodes CASSQDPGNEQFF.

The chain links TRBV7-3 to TRBJ2-1; 9 nucleotides line up with TRBD2. Germline V gene sequence: CDR1 SGHTA, CDR2 FQGTGA. CDR3 size: 19 residues. With 4 bases clipped from V and 5 bases from J, the junction kept 18 bases outside the gene matches. CDR3 loop: CASSSPQGGRAGIHNEQFF. The CDR3 DNA reads as TGTGCCAGCAGCTCACCCCAGGGCGGGAGGGCCGGTATCCACAATGAGCAGTTCTTC.

The chain joins TRBV25-1 to TRBJ2-6; D not certain. Germline CDR1 MGHDK, CDR2 SYGVNS. V was trimmed by 7 bases and J by 4 bases, leaving 8 bases between them. The CDR3 has 13 amino acids. CDR3 protein: CASMVAGANVLTF. CDR3 nucleotides: TGTGCCAGCATGGTGGCCGGGGCCAACGTCCTGACTTTC.

Concerning this clone: This CDR3 is also generated by other DNA sequences in the sample. The chain recombines TRBV9 with TRBJ1-1; no reliable D call. Germline CDR1 reads SGDLS; CDR2 reads YYNGEE. V gave up 0 bases and J gave up 3 bases, with 6 bases separating them. There are 13 residues in the CDR3. The CDR3 DNA reads as TGTGCCAGCAGCGTAGGGGCCGACACTGAAGCTTTCTTT. This encodes CASSVGADTEAFF.

The V gene is TRBV3-1 (or the pseudogene TRBV3-2), the J gene TRBJ1-3, with D tentatively TRBD1 (5 bases). Trimming took 2 bases from V and 0 from J, leaving 17 bases between them. Germline-derived CDR1 and CDR2 are LGHDT and YNNKEL (reference sequence). The CDR3 covers 18 residues. The CDR3 here is CASSQFPNTGSSGNTIYF. The CDR3 DNA reads TGTGCCAGCAGCCAATTCCCAAACACAGGAAGCTCTGGAAACACCATATATTTT.

CDR3 DNA sequence: TGTGCCAGCAGTTTAATGGGACTAGCGGGAGTCAACCTAGGGCAAGAGACCCAGTACTTC. Translated, it gives CASSLMGLAGVNLGQETQYF. This sequence joins TRBV28 and TRBJ2-5; 14 nucleotides match TRBD2. V lost 2 bases, J lost 2 bases, and 13 bases stayed unmatched. CDR3 length: 20 amino acids. Germline V gene sequence: CDR1 MDHEN, CDR2 SYDVKM.

The chain recombines TRBV7-9 with TRBJ2-1; 13 bases map to TRBD2. This CDR3 contains 15 residues. The germline V gene encodes CDR1 SEHNR and CDR2 FQNEAQ (reference sequence). Germline trimming cut 3 bases from V and 5 bases from J; bases unmatched to any gene: 1. CDR3 protein: CASSLTSGGHNEQFF. CDR3 nucleotides: TGTGCCAGCAGCTTGACTAGCGGGGGGCACAATGAGCAGTTCTTC.

V gene TRBV5-4 combines with J gene TRBJ2-2; the match to TRBD2 covers 13 bases. With 4 bases clipped from V and 7 bases from J, the junction kept 10 bases outside the gene matches. Germline V gene lookup returns CDR1 SGHNT and CDR2 YYREEE (reference sequence). This CDR3 contains 17 residues. The CDR3 loop reads CASSPAGTSGIGGELFF. Written as DNA, the CDR3 is TGTGCCAGCAGCCCCGCCGGGACTAGCGGGATTGGCGGGGAGCTGTTTTTT.